These 9 T cell receptor beta chains were all obtained from the same sample, sequenced in a study. MiXCR, run by TCRdb on the 5' RACE reads, gives a single entry per CDR3 protein. The sample holds 60,000 to 65,000 distinct CDR3 sequences, about 20% seen once. The sample taken for sequencing was memory CD4+ T cells sorted from a lymph node. The subset here: memory CD4+ T cells, CD4+CD45RO+CD25-. All receptors come from a female donor with breast cancer.

This clonotype is classed as medium-sized (0.01 to 0.1%). The chain has TRBV7-2 and TRBJ2-5, with D perhaps being TRBD1 or TRBD2 (6 bases each). Germline V gene lookup returns CDR1 SGHTA and CDR2 FQGNSA. Trimming removed 0 bases from V and 4 bases from J, with 12 bases in between. CDR3 length equals 15 residues. CDR3 residues: CASSLAQGRRETQYF. The CDR3 DNA reads TGTGCCAGCAGCTTAGCGCAGGGGAGGAGAGAGACCCAGTACTTC.

There are a few counts of this clonotype. V gene TRBV20-1 combines with J gene TRBJ2-1, with a tentative D call TRBD1 (5 bases). The V and J ends lost 4 bases and 0 bases respectively, with 13 bases between them. The length of the CDR3 is 15 residues. Per the germline V gene, CDR1 is DFQATT and CDR2 is SNEGSKA (reference sequence). DNA for the CDR3: TGCAGTGCTACCCCCGACAGTTTCTCCTACAATGAGCAGTTCTTC. Encoded protein: CSATPDSFSYNEQFF.

In its sample, this clonotype was seen many times. This chain connects TRBV7-6 to TRBJ1-1, with D hard to call. In germline, CDR1 is SGHVS, CDR2 FNYEAQ. Deletions cut 2 bases from V and 4 bases from J, with 17 bases between. This CDR3 is 16 amino acids long. CDR3: CASSLFSGDSGTEAFF. The CDR3 region has the DNA TGTGCCAGCAGCTTATTTTCTGGGGATTCCGGCACTGAAGCTTTCTTT. The entire variable domain, with the rest obtained from reference TRBV7-6 and TRBJ1-1, is as follows: GAGVSQSPRYKVTKRGQDVALRCDPISGHVSLYWYRQALGQGPEFLTYFNYEAQQDKSGLPNDRFSAERPEGSISTLTIQRTEQRDSAMYRCASSLFSGDSGTEAFFGQGTRLTVV.

With respect to this clonotype: This may be a read error: a much more frequent sequence differs by one nucleotide. This chain joins TRBV6-5 and TRBJ1-5; 7 nucleotides line up with TRBD1. Germline CDR1 MNHEY, CDR2 SVGAGI. V lost 8 bases, J lost 2 bases, and 9 bases stayed unmatched. This CDR3 is built from 15 residues. The CDR3 is CASSRMGTGNQPQHF. The CDR3 DNA reads as TGTGCCAGCTCTCGGATGGGGACAGGCAATCAGCCCCAGCATTTT.

This chain connects TRBV24-1 to TRBJ2-5, with 7 bases matching TRBD1. The germline CDR1 and CDR2 sequences are KGHDR and SFDVKD. Germline trimming cut 5 bases from V and 7 bases from J; bases unmatched to any gene: 6. The CDR3 is made up of 13 amino acids. CDR3 loop: CATSGQGMGTQYF. The CDR3 nucleotides are TGTGCCACCAGTGGACAGGGTATGGGGACCCAGTACTTC.

This clonotype showed up many times. The V call is TRBV9, the J call TRBJ1-2; 7 positions agree with TRBD1. CDR3 size: 17 residues. The V gene's germline CDR1 is SGDLS and CDR2 YYNGEE. The J segment lost 0 bases and the V segment lost 0 bases, leaving 8 bases of the junction unmatched. The CDR3 region has the DNA TGTGCCAGCAGCGTAGGACTGGGGACAGAAGCTAACTATGGCTACACCTTC. It encodes CASSVGLGTEANYGYTF.

A remark on this clonotype: At one boundary the junction diverges from the germline segment, which might be a read error. This chain joins TRBV4-1 and TRBJ1-1; 10 positions agree with TRBD1. This CDR3 contains 15 residues. The germline V gene encodes CDR1 MGHRA and CDR2 YSYEKL. This chain's CDR3 is CPSSQQDRGDTEAFF. Written as DNA, the CDR3 is TGCCCCAGCAGCCAACAGGACAGGGGGGACACTGAAGCTTTCTTT.

In this sample, this clonotype turned up once. Sequence at one end of the junction differs from germline and may be a read error. The chain has TRBV4-3 and TRBJ1-5; weak D call: TRBD1 (5 bases). Germline lookup yields CDR1 LGHNA and CDR2 YSLEER. The CDR3 consists of 14 residues. The CDR3 sequence is CASSRKGGDQPQHF. The CDR3 DNA is TGCGCCAGCAGCCGCAAAGGAGGGGATCAGCCTCAGCATTTT.

In this sample, this clonotype turned up a few times. This sequence joins TRBV20-1 and TRBJ2-7; perhaps TRBD1 as D (6 bases). The CDR3 extends over 15 amino acids. Germline V CDR1 and CDR2: DFQATT, SNEGSKA (reference sequence). The V gene lost 5 bases and the J gene lost 0 bases, with 17 bases spanning the gap. The CDR3 DNA sequence: TGCAGTGCTGGGGGCGGCTCTTCGAGCTCCTACGAGCAGTACTTC. It codes for CSAGGGSSSSYEQYF.